Each of the 5 T cell receptor beta chains below was sequenced from the same sample in a study of blood T cell repertoires in COVID-19. The method was immunoSEQ multiplex PCR; TCRdb's version includes in-frame clones alone and lacks a portion of them. The sample has fewer than 500,000 clones; about 80% are singletons. Sequencing was done on a sample of peripheral blood. The receptors shown here come from a human donor with acute or convalescent COVID-19. The donor label of this sample is uncertain.

V is TRBV5-6 and J is TRBJ1-2, with TRBD1 as a possible D gene (6 bases). CDR1 and CDR2 from the germline V gene are SGHDT and YYEEEE. The CDR3 spans 15 residues. Trimming stripped 1 base from V and 4 bases from J, with 14 bases between. CDR3 protein: CASSLSDRTVYGYTF. Here the CDR3 DNA reads TGTGCCAGCAGCTTGTCGGACCGGACAGTCTATGGCTACACCTTC.

This chain uses TRBV11-3 with TRBJ2-3, with 8 bases matching TRBD2. Trimming removed 4 bases from V and 4 bases from J; junction bases left unmatched: 4. The V gene's germline CDR1 is SGHNT and CDR2 YENEEA. This CDR3 region has 14 residues. This chain's CDR3 is CASSSKTSADTQYF. As DNA, the CDR3 is TGTGCCAGCAGCTCCAAGACTAGCGCAGATACGCAGTATTTT.

The chain is built from TRBV7-6 and TRBJ2-2; 13 nucleotides line up with TRBD2. The V segment lost 5 bases and the J segment 0 bases; nucleotides outside the gene matches: 6. Germline V gene lookup returns CDR1 SGHVS and CDR2 FNYEAQ. This CDR3 has 18 amino acids. Written as DNA, the CDR3 is TGTGCCAGCAGCCCCCGGACTAGCGGGAGCGCGAACACCGGGGAGCTGTTTTTT. Protein product: CASSPRTSGSANTGELFF. Filled out from reference TRBV7-6 and TRBJ2-2, the complete variable domain reads GAGVSQSPRYKVTKRGQDVALRCDPISGHVSLYWYRQALGQGPEFLTYFNYEAQQDKSGLPNDRFSAERPEGSISTLTIQRTEQRDSAMYRCASSPRTSGSANTGELFFGEGSRLTVL.

V gene TRBV5-1 combines with J gene TRBJ1-6, with a possible D match to TRBD1 (6 bases). V lost 4 bases to trimming and J lost 7 bases, with 21 bases between them. Germline-derived CDR1 and CDR2 are SGHRS and YFSETQ. The CDR3 length is 17 residues. CDR3 sequence: CASSRGMVRDGNSPLHF. For the CDR3, the DNA is TGCGCCAGCAGCAGGGGGATGGTTCGGGATGGAAATTCACCCCTCCACTTT.

The chain carries TRBV14 and TRBJ2-5; TRBD1 is a possible D gene (6 bases). From germline, CDR1 is SGHDN and CDR2 FVKESK. The CDR3 runs to 15 residues. V was clipped by 3 bases and J by 5 bases, with 16 bases between them. The CDR3 region is CASSHETGLGETQYF. The CDR3, as DNA: TGTGCCAGCAGCCACGAGACAGGTCTCGGCGAGACCCAGTACTTC.